This TCR beta chain came from a study of Ad26.COV2.S vaccination and SARS-CoV-2 variants. Study as a whole: Doses of Ad26.COV2.S were injected into muscle once or twice, 56 days apart.

Trimming removed 4 bases from V and 8 bases from J; junction bases left unmatched: 6. Looked up from germline, CDR1 is SGDLS and CDR2 is YYNGEE. The CDR3 covers 13 residues. Libraries were prepared by immunoSEQ multiplex PCR; TCRdb keeps only in-frame clonotypes and omits some of them. The data show more than 300,000 clones, approximately 90% seen once. Noted treatment: some 20 received Ad26.COV2.S at low or high dose, single or two shots; a few received placebo; per-sample allocation not given. Specimens were obtained on day 63 following the first vaccine or placebo injection. This vaccine is an Ad26 vector that expresses the Wuhan-strain SARS-CoV-2 spike. The study's findings and limits: Breadth and depth estimates from TCRs may understate total T cell responses.

Concerning this clone: Its antigen is still unknown.

This sequence joins TRBV9 and TRBJ1-2; TRBD1 matches at 9 bases. This specimen consisted of peripheral blood, obtained in a trial of Ad26.COV2.S vaccine versus placebo. The TCR comes from a person aged 18 to 65 who received the Ad26.COV2.S COVID-19 vaccine or a placebo. In DNA form, the CDR3 reads TGTGCCAGCAGCAAGCGGACAGGGGTAGGCTACACCTTC. It is translated as CASSKRTGVGYTF. The full variable domain, completed using reference TRBV9 and TRBJ1-2, is DSGVTQTPKHLITATGQRVTLRCSPRSGDLSVYWYQQSLDQGLQFLIQYYNGEERAKGNILERFSAQQFPDLHSELNLSSLELGDSALYFCASSKRTGVGYTFGSGTRLTVV.